These 10 T cell receptor beta chains originate from one sample sequenced in a study of tumor and adjacent non-tumor tissue in lung cancer. The library came from three nested PCR rounds adapted from ARM-PCR protocols. TCRdb re-called the multiplex PCR reads through MiXCR, storing one row per CDR3 protein. The table has approximately 150,000 distinct CDR3 sequences, around 67% seen once; the top ten hold about 20%. The template was RNA from unsorted bulk tissue. Input material: lung tumor tissue. Every receptor here comes from a man aged 55 to 69 with small cell lung cancer.

The sample holds one count of this clonotype. A much larger clone sits a single nucleotide away, making a read error possible. The J gene is TRBJ2-1, the V gene TRBV20-1, with D perhaps TRBD2 (6 bases). CDR3 length equals 14 residues. Germline V gives CDR1 DFQATT, CDR2 SNEGSKA (reference sequence). Between the trimmed V and J ends, which lost 7 bases and 7 bases, there was a span of 20 bases. CDR3 sequence: CSDRASALQNEQFF. The CDR3 nucleotides are TGCAGTGATCGGGCTAGCGCCCTACAAAATGAGCAGTTCTTC.

This clonotype was recorded once. An end of the junction does not agree with germline; a read error may underlie this. The chain uses TRBV30 and TRBJ2-4, with a possible D match to TRBD2 (5 bases). Germline V gives CDR1 GTSNPN, CDR2 SVGIG (reference sequence). The CDR3 runs to 15 residues. The CDR3: CALSTAGLAKNIQYF. DNA of the CDR3: TGTGCCTTGAGTACGGCGGGCTTAGCCAAAAACATTCAGTACTTC.

As to this clonotype: Mismatch with germline at one junction end may stem from a read error. The V and J genes are TRBV20-1 and TRBJ2-5, with D unresolved. The CDR3 extends over 12 amino acids. From germline, CDR1 is DFQATT and CDR2 SNEGSKA (reference sequence). As DNA, the CDR3 is TGCGGTGCCGAGGACGTCGGAGAGACCCAGTACTTC. Protein sequence: CGAEDVGETQYF.

In this sample, this clonotype turned up a few times. The CDR3 here is CSARDYGPSQFF. The CDR3 bases are TGCAGTGCTAGAGATTATGGGCCAAGCCAGTTCTTC. The chain links TRBV20-1 to TRBJ2-1, with D unresolved. Deletions cut 0 bases from V and 13 bases from J, with 13 bases between. The CDR3 spans 12 residues. CDR1 is DFQATT and CDR2 is SNEGSKA in the germline V gene (reference sequence).

Only one count was recorded for this clonotype. A much larger clone lies a single base off, so this may be a read error. It is likely a read error, because the conserved phenylalanine at the end of the CDR3 is missing. This chain connects TRBV5-5 to TRBJ2-7; D unresolved. This CDR3 has 14 residues. Germline CDR1 SGHKS, CDR2 YYEKEE (reference sequence). V was pared by 1 base and J by 2 bases, with 10 bases between. The CDR3 DNA reads as TGTGCCAGCAGCTTGATGGTAGCTACCTACGAGCAGTACCTC. Encoded protein: CASSLMVATYEQYL.

Regarding this clonotype: It may be a read error: a sequence one base away is much more abundant. The gene calls are TRBV5-6 and TRBJ2-1, with 8 bases fitting TRBD2. Germline V gives CDR1 SGHDT, CDR2 YYEEEE. The CDR3 extends over 16 amino acids. Written as DNA, the CDR3 is TGTGCCAGCAGCTTTGGCGGGAGGAGCTCCTACAATGAGCGGTTCTTC. It codes for CASSFGGRSSYNERFF.

This clonotype was detected ten times or more. The rearrangement joins TRBV4-1 to TRBJ2-1, with D uncertain. Trimming removed 6 bases from V and 7 bases from J, with 4 bases in between. The CDR3 is 10 residues long. The germline gives CDR1 MGHRA, CDR2 YSYEKL. DNA for the CDR3: TGCGCCAGCAGGGCGAATGAGCAGTTCTTC. As protein: CASRANEQFF.

This clonotype was recorded at least ten times. The chain recombines TRBV20-1 with TRBJ2-7, with D perhaps matching TRBD2 (5 bases). Germline V gene data show CDR1 as DFQATT and CDR2 as SNEGSKA (reference sequence). The V end lost 4 bases, the J end lost 0 bases, and 7 bases lay between the germline ends. The CDR3 contains 12 residues. The CDR3 region has the DNA TGCAGTGCTAAAGGGAGCTCCTACGAGCAGTACTTC. The encoded protein is CSAKGSSYEQYF.

This clonotype was counted ten times or more. This chain joins TRBV12-3 or TRBV12-4 and TRBJ2-1; perhaps TRBD2 as D (5 bases). The CDR3 has 12 residues. Trimming left V 2 bases short and J 12 bases short, with 11 bases between. CDR3: CASSLRGLGQFF. CDR3 sequence (DNA): TGTGCCAGCAGTTTACGGGGTTTGGGGCAGTTCTTC.

As to this clonotype: A much bigger clone sits one base away, suggesting this may be a read error. The J gene is TRBJ2-1, the V gene TRBV20-1; D is perhaps TRBD2 (5 bases). Germline V CDR1 and CDR2: DFQATT, SNEGSKA (reference sequence). The CDR3 sequence is 14 residues long. The V and J ends lost 8 bases and 1 base respectively, with 15 bases between them. CDR3 in amino acids: CSTPSGTSYNEQFF. The CDR3 DNA reads TGCAGTACTCCAAGCGGTACGTCCTACAATGAGCAGTTCTTC.